Listed below are T cell receptor beta chains from one sample, sequenced in a study of blood T cell repertoires in COVID-19. Profiled with immunoSEQ multiplex PCR; TCRdb holds only in-frame clones, not every one. The table includes around 100,000 clones, 84% detected once. Source material: peripheral blood. These receptor sequences come from a human donor in a cohort sampled during active or convalescent COVID-19. Each CDR3 is given with its conserved first and last residue. A D gene is named only where the DNA matches it firmly. Rows may omit the clone size; those that give it use once, few, many or a size class.

V gene	clone size	D gene	J gene	CDR3 protein	CDR3 DNA
TRBV4-2	.	.	TRBJ1-4	CASSQQVITADNEKLFF	TGTGCCAGCAGCCAACAGGTGATTACCGCAGATAATGAAAAACTGTTTTTT
TRBV2	.	.	TRBJ2-2	CASSERGYTGELFF	TGTGCCAGCAGTGAGCGGGGCTACACCGGGGAGCTGTTTTTT
TRBV18	.	.	TRBJ2-1	CASSLRGDPAGEQFF	TGTGCCAGCTCACTGCGGGGCGACCCGGCAGGTGAGCAGTTCTTC
TRBV7-9	.	.	TRBJ1-3	CASSTGTSGNTIYF	TGTGCCAGCAGCACAGGGACATCTGGAAACACCATATATTTT
TRBV3-1/TRBV3-2	.	.	TRBJ1-1	CASSPLRGEAFF	TGTGCCAGCAGCCCCCTAAGGGGTGAAGCTTTCTTT
TRBV2	.	.	TRBJ2-5	CASSDPGGRGTQYF	TGTGCCAGCAGTGACCCCGGAGGGCGGGGGACCCAGTACTTC
TRBV18	.	TRBD1	TRBJ1-5	CASSSTGAGNQPQHF	TGTGCCAGCTCTAGTACAGGGGCAGGCAATCAGCCCCAGCATTTT
TRBV27	.	.	TRBJ1-2	CASSLSVTGSDGYTF	TGTGCCAGCAGTTTATCTGTTACAGGGTCCGATGGCTACACCTTC
TRBV15	.	.	TRBJ1-4	CATSRDRGEKLFF	TGTGCCACCAGCAGAGACAGAGGCGAAAAACTGTTTTTT
TRBV25-1	.	.	TRBJ2-7	CASSTSTPSYEQYF	TGTGCCAGCAGCACTAGTACCCCCTCCTACGAGCAGTACTTC
TRBV5-1	.	.	TRBJ1-4	CASSLEAGANEKLFF	TGCGCCAGCAGCTTGGAGGCAGGGGCTAATGAAAAACTGTTTTTT
TRBV18	.	.	TRBJ1-6	CASSPGGGGYGPLHF	TGTGCCAGCTCACCAGGGGGGGGAGGCTATGGACCCCTCCACTTT
TRBV30	.	.	TRBJ1-4	CAWSVGRRGTNEKLFF	TGTGCCTGGAGTGTAGGTCGAAGGGGCACTAATGAAAAACTGTTTTTT
TRBV5-6	once	TRBD2	TRBJ2-3	CASSLVAGGTDTQYF	TGTGCCAGCAGCTTGGTAGCGGGGGGGACAGATACGCAGTATTTT
TRBV3-1/TRBV3-2	.	.	TRBJ2-2	CASSQDVSQRELFF	TGTGCCAGCAGCCAAGATGTCTCCCAGAGGGAGCTGTTTTTT
TRBV4-2	.	TRBD2	TRBJ2-1	CASSQTPRGEEQFF	TGTGCCAGCAGCCAAACTCCTCGGGGGGAAGAGCAGTTCTTC
TRBV29-1	.	TRBD1	TRBJ1-3	CSVDGTGAGNTIYF	TGCAGCGTCGACGGGACAGGGGCTGGAAACACCATATATTTT
TRBV19	once	.	TRBJ2-1	CASSMSGRSYNEQFF	TGTGCCAGTAGTATGAGCGGACGCTCCTACAATGAGCAGTTCTTC
TRBV2	.	TRBD1	TRBJ2-3	CASREDREEADTQYF	TGTGCCAGCAGGGAGGACAGGGAGGAGGCAGATACGCAGTATTTT
TRBV7-8	.	TRBD1	TRBJ2-4	CASGAGTGAKNIQYF	TGTGCCAGCGGGGCCGGGACAGGGGCCAAAAACATTCAGTACTTC
TRBV4-3	few	.	TRBJ1-2	CASSQDRPGGYGYTF	TGCGCCAGCAGCCAAGATAGACCCGGGGGTTATGGCTACACCTTC
TRBV19	.	.	TRBJ1-2	CASSTGGLNYGYTF	TGTGCCAGTAGCACGGGGGGGCTTAACTATGGCTACACCTTC
TRBV9	.	.	TRBJ1-3	CASSAGVAGNSGNTIYF	TGTGCCAGCAGCGCGGGGGTAGCGGGCAACTCTGGAAACACCATATATTTT
TRBV5-6	.	TRBD1	TRBJ1-2	CASSLSRTGVGYTF	TGTGCCAGCAGCTTGTCCCGGACAGGGGTCGGCTACACCTTC
TRBV19	once	.	TRBJ1-2	CASSIIGDGYTF	TGTGCCAGTAGTATTATAGGAGATGGCTACACCTTC
TRBV7-6	.	.	TRBJ1-4	CASSSGKAGNEKLFF	TGTGCCAGCAGCTCAGGCAAGGCGGGTAATGAAAAACTGTTTTTT
TRBV5-1	once	.	TRBJ1-2	CASSLEAGGYTF	TGCGCCAGCAGCTTGGAGGCAGGGGGCTACACCTTC
TRBV11-3	.	TRBD1	TRBJ1-4	CASSPRQGINEKLFF	TGTGCCAGCAGCCCCCGACAGGGGATTAATGAAAAACTGTTTTTT
TRBV11-2	.	.	TRBJ1-1	CASSLFAGGTEAFF	TGTGCCAGCAGCTTATTCGCGGGGGGCACTGAAGCTTTCTTT
TRBV5-6	.	.	TRBJ2-1	CASSPLGWRAGSSYNEQFF	TGTGCCAGCAGCCCCTTAGGGTGGCGGGCGGGGAGCTCCTACAATGAGCAGTTCTTC
TRBV5-5	few	.	TRBJ1-1	CASSFGDSTEAFF	TGTGCCAGCAGCTTCGGGGATTCCACTGAAGCTTTCTTT
TRBV7-9	.	TRBD1	TRBJ2-7	CASSPNRDRDKQYF	TGTGCCAGCAGCCCGAACCGGGACAGGGATAAGCAGTACTTC
TRBV7-3	.	TRBD1	TRBJ2-2	CASSLTGTGRPGELFF	TGTGCCAGCAGCTTAACGGGGACAGGGAGACCCGGGGAGCTGTTTTTT
TRBV27	.	.	TRBJ1-1	CASSLRGDTESFF	TGTGCCAGCAGTTTAAGGGGTGACACTGAATCTTTCTTT
TRBV15	.	TRBD1	TRBJ2-7	CATSRRDSYDREQYF	TGTGCCACCAGCAGACGGGACAGCTACGACCGGGAGCAGTACTTC
TRBV6-5	.	TRBD1	TRBJ1-2	CASSRGGQGEYLYTF	TGTGCCAGCAGTAGAGGGGGGCAGGGGGAATACCTCTACACCTTC
TRBV30	few	.	TRBJ1-6	CAWSKEIGQPLHF	TGTGCCTGGAGTAAAGAAATCGGACAACCCCTCCACTTT
TRBV7-6	.	TRBD1	TRBJ2-1	CASSLVGTGGNEQFF	TGTGCCAGCAGCTTAGTCGGGACAGGGGGGAATGAGCAGTTCTTC
TRBV7-2	.	TRBD2	TRBJ2-3	CASSAQAGSTDTQYF	TGTGCCAGCAGCGCCCAAGCGGGGAGCACAGATACGCAGTATTTT
TRBV24-1	.	TRBD1	TRBJ2-1	CATSDSTGANYNEQFF	TGTGCCACCAGTGATTCGACAGGGGCTAACTACAATGAGCAGTTCTTC
TRBV10-3	.	.	TRBJ1-2	CATGMGDYGYTF	TGTGCCACGGGGATGGGTGACTATGGCTACACCTTC
TRBV2	.	.	TRBJ1-2	CASSEVTTNYGYTF	TGTGCCAGCAGTGAAGTTACAACTAACTATGGCTACACCTTC
TRBV11-2	.	TRBD1	TRBJ1-5	CASSLGGTGVNQPQHF	TGTGCCAGCAGCTTAGGAGGGACAGGGGTGAATCAGCCCCAGCATTTT